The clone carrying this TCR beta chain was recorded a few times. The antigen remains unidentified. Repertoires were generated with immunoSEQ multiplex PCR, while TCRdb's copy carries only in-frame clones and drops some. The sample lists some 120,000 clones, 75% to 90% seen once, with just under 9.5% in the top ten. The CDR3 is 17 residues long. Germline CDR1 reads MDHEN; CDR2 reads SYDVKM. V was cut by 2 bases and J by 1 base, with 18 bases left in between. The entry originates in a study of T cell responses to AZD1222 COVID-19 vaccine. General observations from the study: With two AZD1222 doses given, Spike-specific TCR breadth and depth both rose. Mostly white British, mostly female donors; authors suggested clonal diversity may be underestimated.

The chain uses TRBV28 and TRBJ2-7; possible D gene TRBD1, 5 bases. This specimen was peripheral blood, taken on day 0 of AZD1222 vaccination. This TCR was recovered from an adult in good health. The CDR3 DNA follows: TGTGCCAGCAGTTTACCCTCAAGGAAGACAGTTTCCTACGAGCAGTACTTC. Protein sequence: CASSLPSRKTVSYEQYF.